Shown below are 10 T cell receptor beta chains from a single sample sequenced in a study of spatial heterogeneity in lung cancer (dated by TCRdb to about 2019). The library was built by means of 5' RACE. Sequencing used a NextSeq 500. In-frame beta chains were kept once TCRdb had trimmed the public reads at Q25 with fastp and called clones with MiXCR. Each entry is one CDR3 protein sequence, shown with its most common DNA and genes. The sample records 9,500 to 12,000 distinct CDR3 sequences, 20% to 25% of which are singletons. Of the sample, roughly two fifths falls within the top ten clones. What this sample's time point label stands for: blood at routine non-recurrence follow-up after resection. Sample: PBMCs, taken at follow-up. These receptors were obtained from a male donor with early-stage non-small cell lung cancer.

This clonotype was picked up many times. This CDR3 is CASSLGAGAYEQYF. Written as DNA, the CDR3 is TGTGCCAGCAGCTTAGGGGCCGGAGCCTACGAGCAGTACTTC. The J gene is TRBJ2-7, the V gene TRBV7-9; D ambiguous. The germline gives CDR1 SEHNR, CDR2 FQNEAQ (reference sequence). Trimming cost V 1 base and J 2 bases, with 9 bases left between them. The length of the CDR3 is 14 residues. The whole variable domain, filled in from reference TRBV7-9 and TRBJ2-7, reads DTGVSQNPRHKITKRGQNVTFRCDPISEHNRLYWYRQTLGQGPEFLTYFQNEAQLEKSRLLSDRFSAERPKGSFSTLEIQRTEQGDSAMYLCASSLGAGAYEQYFGPGTRLTVT.

The chain recombines TRBV20-1 with TRBJ2-7; TRBD1 might be the D (5 bases). This CDR3 is 13 amino acids long. The germline CDR1 and CDR2 sequences are DFQATT and SNEGSKA (reference sequence). V shed 5 bases and J shed 6 bases, with 17 bases lying between them. Here the CDR3 DNA reads TGCAGTGCTGGCCAGGGCCCGTTTTTCGAGCAGTACTTC. This encodes CSAGQGPFFEQYF.

The rearrangement links TRBV11-2 to TRBJ2-7, with D perhaps TRBD2 (6 bases). The CDR3 spans 15 residues. Germline V lookup: CDR1 SGHAT, CDR2 FQNNGV. Trimming pared 4 bases from V and 6 bases from J, leaving 19 bases between. The chain's CDR3 is CASSSTRLPQFEQYF. The CDR3 nucleotides read TGTGCCAGCAGCTCGACTAGATTGCCCCAGTTCGAGCAGTACTTC. Full variable domain (rest looked up from reference TRBV11-2 and TRBJ2-7): EAGVAQSPRYKIIEKRQSVAFWCNPISGHATLYWYQQILGQGPKLLIQFQNNGVVDDSQLPKDRFSAERLKGVDSTLKIQPAKLEDSAVYLCASSSTRLPQFEQYFGPGTRLTVT.

This clonotype was seen many times. The V and J genes are TRBV5-1 and TRBJ2-5, with D perhaps matching TRBD2 (5 bases). Germline V gene data show CDR1 as SGHRS and CDR2 as YFSETQ. V gave up 0 bases and J gave up 4 bases, with 13 bases separating them. This CDR3 has 15 amino acids. The CDR3 loop reads CASSLASSGGETQYF. The CDR3 DNA sequence: TGCGCCAGCAGCTTGGCCTCGAGCGGCGGAGAGACCCAGTACTTC.

The chain carries TRBV9 and TRBJ2-5, with D maybe TRBD2 (6 bases). The CDR3 length is 15 residues. CDR1 and CDR2 from the germline V gene are SGDLS and YYNGEE. V gave up 0 bases and J gave up 2 bases, with 11 bases separating them. The CDR3 loop is CASSVAAGPQETQYF. CDR3 DNA: TGTGCCAGCAGCGTAGCCGCGGGACCACAAGAGACCCAGTACTTC.

On this clonotype: A much larger clone sits a single nucleotide away, making a read error possible. The genes are TRBV19 and TRBJ2-1; D may be TRBD1 (6 bases). The germline V gene encodes CDR1 LNHDA and CDR2 SQIVND (reference sequence). The CDR3 is 13 residues long. This chain's CDR3 is CASTKGQYNELFF. DNA for the CDR3: TGTGCCAGTACCAAAGGACAGTACAATGAGCTGTTCTTC.

This chain links TRBV6-4 with TRBJ2-1; 12 positions match TRBD1. The germline V gene encodes CDR1 MRHNA and CDR2 SNTAGT. V lost 4 bases, J lost 7 bases, and 8 bases stayed unmatched. CDR3 length: 16 residues. This CDR3 reads CASSAGTGGARNEQFF. The CDR3 DNA is TGTGCCAGCAGTGCGGGGACAGGGGGCGCCCGTAATGAGCAGTTCTTC.

The CDR3 protein is CASSQDRGKETQYF. CDR3 nucleotide sequence: TGCGCCAGCAGCCAAGATCGAGGAAAAGAGACCCAGTACTTC. This chain connects TRBV4-3 to TRBJ2-5; D gene uncertain. V was pared by 0 bases and J by 3 bases, with 8 bases between. Germline loops: CDR1 LGHNA, CDR2 YSLEER. CDR3 length: 14 residues.

By sample fraction, this clonotype is medium-sized (0.01 to 0.1%). The rearrangement links TRBV20-1 to TRBJ1-5; the D is unclear. The CDR3 is made up of 13 amino acids. V was clipped by 0 bases and J by 2 bases, with 5 bases between them. Germline-derived CDR1 and CDR2 are DFQATT and SNEGSKA (reference sequence). CDR3 loop: CSARDKGNQPQHF. The CDR3 DNA is TGCAGTGCTAGAGACAAGGGCAATCAGCCCCAGCATTTT.

This clonotype showed up many times. The chain joins TRBV10-2 to TRBJ1-5, with D uncertain. Germline V gives CDR1 WSHSY, CDR2 SAAADI. With 5 bases removed from V and 3 bases from J, the gap between germline ends came to 11 bases. CDR3 length equals 14 residues. The CDR3 DNA reads TGCGCCAGCAGTCTGAGGCAGGTCAATCAGCCCCAGCATTTT. Translation: CASSLRQVNQPQHF.